The present entry profiles one TCR beta chain with its context. The antigen remains unidentified. V was shortened by 6 bases and J by 7 bases, with 9 bases between the two germline ends. The CDR3 has 11 amino acids. CDR1 and CDR2 (germline): MNHEY, SVGAGI. Likely unrecorded immune exposures existed in these nominally healthy donors. The sample comes from a study of cytomegalovirus exposure and HLA in healthy donors. 60 Vbeta and 13 Jbeta primers were used in PCR. The data were produced by immunoSEQ multiplex PCR, yet TCRdb's version contains in-frame clones alone and is incomplete. Here the sample table reports some 44,000 clones. Study outcomes and limitations: An analysis was carried out at a later point. It showed that HLA-associated TCR beta chains were more clonally expanded than equally common non-associated chains. The Asian-associated ancestry cluster reportedly had fewer N-insertions than the approximately 690-donor mean in a later analysis.

This sequence originates from a woman aged 25 to 39 in good health and CMV-seronegative. This chain connects TRBV6-5 to TRBJ1-1, with D perhaps matching TRBD1 (5 bases). Specimen: PBMCs. CDR3 in DNA: TGTGCCAGCAGCCAGGGTGGTGAAGCTTTCTTT. Translating it yields CASSQGGEAFF.